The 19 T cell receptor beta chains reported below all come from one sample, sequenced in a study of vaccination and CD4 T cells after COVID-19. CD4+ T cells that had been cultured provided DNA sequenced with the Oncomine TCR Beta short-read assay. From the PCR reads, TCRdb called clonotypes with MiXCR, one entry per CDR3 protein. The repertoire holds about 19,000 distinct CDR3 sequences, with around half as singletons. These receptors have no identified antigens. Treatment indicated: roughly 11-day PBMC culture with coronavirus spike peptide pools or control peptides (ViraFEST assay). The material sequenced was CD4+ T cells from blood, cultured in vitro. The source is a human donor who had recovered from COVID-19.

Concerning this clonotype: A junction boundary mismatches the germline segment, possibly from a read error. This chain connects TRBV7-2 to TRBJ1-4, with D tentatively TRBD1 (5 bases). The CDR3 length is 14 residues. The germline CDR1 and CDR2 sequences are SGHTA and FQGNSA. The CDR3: CASSLGGLGEKLLF. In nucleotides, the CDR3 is TGTGCCAGCAGCTTGGGGGGATTAGGAGAAAAACTGCTTTTT. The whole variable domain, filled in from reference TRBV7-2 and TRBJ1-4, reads GAGVSQSPSNKVTEKGKDVELRCDPISGHTALYWYRQSLGQGLEFLIYFQGNSAPDKSGLPSDRFSAERTGGSVSTLTIQRTQQEDSAVYLCASSLGGLGEKLLFGSGTQLSVL.

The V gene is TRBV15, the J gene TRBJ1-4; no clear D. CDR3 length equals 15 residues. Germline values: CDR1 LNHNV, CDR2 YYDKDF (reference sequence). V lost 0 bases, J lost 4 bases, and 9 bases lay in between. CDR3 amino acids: CATSRDGTNNEKLFF. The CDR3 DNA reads TGTGCCACCAGCAGAGATGGCACCAATAATGAAAAACTGTTTTTT.

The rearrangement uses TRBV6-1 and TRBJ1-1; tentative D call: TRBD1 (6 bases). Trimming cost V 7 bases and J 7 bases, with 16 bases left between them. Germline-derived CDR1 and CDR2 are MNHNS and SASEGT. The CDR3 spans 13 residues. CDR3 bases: TGTGCCAGCACTAAACAGGGAATTGGTGAAGCTTTCTTT. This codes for CASTKQGIGEAFF.

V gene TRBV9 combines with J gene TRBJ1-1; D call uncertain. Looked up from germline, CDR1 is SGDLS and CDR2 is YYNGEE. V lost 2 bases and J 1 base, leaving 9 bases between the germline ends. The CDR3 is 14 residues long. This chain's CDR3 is CASSVGHANTEAFF. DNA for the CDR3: TGTGCCAGCAGCGTGGGTCACGCGAACACTGAAGCTTTCTTT.

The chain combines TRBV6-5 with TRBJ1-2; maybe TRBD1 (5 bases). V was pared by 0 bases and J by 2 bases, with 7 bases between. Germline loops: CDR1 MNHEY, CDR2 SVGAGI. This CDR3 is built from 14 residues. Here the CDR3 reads CASSYSAGNYGYTF. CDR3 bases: TGTGCCAGCAGTTACTCAGCAGGGAACTATGGCTACACCTTC.

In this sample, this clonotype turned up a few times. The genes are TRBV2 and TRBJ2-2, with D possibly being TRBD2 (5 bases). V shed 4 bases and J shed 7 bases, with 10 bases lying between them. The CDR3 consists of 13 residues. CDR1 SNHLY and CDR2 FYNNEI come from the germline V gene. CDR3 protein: CASSVIGGGELFF. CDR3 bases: TGTGCCAGCAGTGTAATTGGAGGCGGGGAGCTGTTTTTT.

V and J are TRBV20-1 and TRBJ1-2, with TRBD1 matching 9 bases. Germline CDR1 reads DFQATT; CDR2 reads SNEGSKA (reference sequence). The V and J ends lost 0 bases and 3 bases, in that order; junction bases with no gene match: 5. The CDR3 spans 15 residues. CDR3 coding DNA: TGCAGTGCTAGAGATTTGGACAGGGGAGACTATGGCTACACCTTC. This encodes CSARDLDRGDYGYTF.

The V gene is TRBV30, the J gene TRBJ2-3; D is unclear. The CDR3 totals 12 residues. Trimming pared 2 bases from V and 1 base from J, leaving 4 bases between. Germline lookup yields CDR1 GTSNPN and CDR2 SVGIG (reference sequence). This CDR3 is CAWSPGTDTQYF. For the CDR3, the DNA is TGTGCCTGGAGTCCAGGCACAGATACGCAGTATTTT. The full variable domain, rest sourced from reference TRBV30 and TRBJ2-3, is SQTIHQWPATLVQPVGSPLSLECTVEGTSNPNLYWYRQAAGRGLQLLFYSVGIGQISSEVPQNLSASRPQDRQFILSSKKLLLSDSGFYLCAWSPGTDTQYFGPGTRLTVL.

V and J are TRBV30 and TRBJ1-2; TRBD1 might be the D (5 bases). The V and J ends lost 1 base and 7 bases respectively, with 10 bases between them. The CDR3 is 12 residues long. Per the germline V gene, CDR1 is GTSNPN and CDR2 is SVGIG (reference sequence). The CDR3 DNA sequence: TGTGCCTGGAGTGAGATTAGGGGTGGCTACACCTTC. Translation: CAWSEIRGGYTF.

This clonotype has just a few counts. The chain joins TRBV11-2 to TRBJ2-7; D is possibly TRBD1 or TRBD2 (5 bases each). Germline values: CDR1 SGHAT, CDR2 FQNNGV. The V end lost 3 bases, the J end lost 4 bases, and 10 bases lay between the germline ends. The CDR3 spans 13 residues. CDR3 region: CASSFGAAYEQYF. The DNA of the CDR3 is TGTGCCAGCAGCTTCGGGGCTGCTTACGAGCAGTACTTC. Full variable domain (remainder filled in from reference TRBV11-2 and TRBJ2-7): EAGVAQSPRYKIIEKRQSVAFWCNPISGHATLYWYQQILGQGPKLLIQFQNNGVVDDSQLPKDRFSAERLKGVDSTLKIQPAKLEDSAVYLCASSFGAAYEQYFGPGTRLTVT.

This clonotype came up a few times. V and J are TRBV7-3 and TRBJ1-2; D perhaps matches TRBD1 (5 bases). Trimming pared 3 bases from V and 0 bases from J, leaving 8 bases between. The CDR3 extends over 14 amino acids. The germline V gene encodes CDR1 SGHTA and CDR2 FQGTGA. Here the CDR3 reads CASSLGPTNYGYTF. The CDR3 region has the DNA TGTGCCAGCAGCTTGGGACCGACTAACTATGGCTACACCTTC.

The CDR3 DNA reads TGTGCCAGCAGCTTAGCAGGGGACTATGGCTACACCTTC. It translates to CASSLAGDYGYTF. The chain recombines TRBV11-2 with TRBJ1-2; maybe TRBD1 (6 bases). Germline V lookup: CDR1 SGHAT, CDR2 FQNNGV. With 1 base removed from V and 3 bases from J, the gap between germline ends came to 6 bases. This CDR3 comprises 13 residues.

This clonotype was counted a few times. The CDR3: CASSTGQATYEQYF. For the CDR3, the DNA is TGCGCCAGCAGCACAGGACAGGCAACCTACGAGCAGTACTTC. This rearrangement joins TRBV5-1 to TRBJ2-7, with TRBD1 matching over 7 bases. Trimming took 4 bases from V and 2 from J; bases not matched to a gene: 6. Germline V gene lookup returns CDR1 SGHRS and CDR2 YFSETQ. The CDR3 runs to 14 residues. Full variable domain (remainder filled in from reference TRBV5-1 and TRBJ2-7): KAGVTQTPRYLIKTRGQQVTLSCSPISGHRSVSWYQQTPGQGLQFLFEYFSETQRNKGNFPGRFSGRQFSNSRSEMNVSTLELGDSALYLCASSTGQATYEQYFGPGTRLTVT.

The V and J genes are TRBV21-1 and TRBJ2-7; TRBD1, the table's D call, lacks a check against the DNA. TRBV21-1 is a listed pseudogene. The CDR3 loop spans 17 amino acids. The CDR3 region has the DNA TGTGCCAGCAGCGAAAGCCCAGGGCAGGGGGAGTCCTACGAGCAGTACTTC. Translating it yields CASSESPGQGESYEQYF.

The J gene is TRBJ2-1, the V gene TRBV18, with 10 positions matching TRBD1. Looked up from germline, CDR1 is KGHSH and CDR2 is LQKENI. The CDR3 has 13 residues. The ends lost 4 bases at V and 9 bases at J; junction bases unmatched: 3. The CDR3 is CASSRQGAGEQFF. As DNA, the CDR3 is TGTGCCAGCTCACGACAGGGGGCAGGTGAGCAGTTCTTC.

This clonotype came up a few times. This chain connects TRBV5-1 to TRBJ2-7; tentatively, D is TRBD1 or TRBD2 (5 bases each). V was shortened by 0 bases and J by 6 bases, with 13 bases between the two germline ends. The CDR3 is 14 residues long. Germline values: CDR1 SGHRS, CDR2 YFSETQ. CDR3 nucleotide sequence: TGCGCCAGCAGCTTGGTTCAGGGACCGGGCGAGCAGTACTTC. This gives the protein CASSLVQGPGEQYF.

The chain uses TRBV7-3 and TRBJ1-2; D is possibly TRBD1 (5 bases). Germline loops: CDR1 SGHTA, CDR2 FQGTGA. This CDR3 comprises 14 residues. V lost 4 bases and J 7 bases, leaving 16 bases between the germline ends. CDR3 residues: CASSSTPGQGGYTF. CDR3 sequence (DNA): TGTGCCAGCAGCTCCACCCCCGGGCAGGGTGGCTACACCTTC. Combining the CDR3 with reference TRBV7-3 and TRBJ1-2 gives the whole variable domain GAGVSQTPSNKVTEKGKYVELRCDPISGHTALYWYRQSLGQGPEFLIYFQGTGAADDSGLPNDRFFAVRPEGSVSTLKIQRTERGDSAVYLCASSSTPGQGGYTFGSGTRLTVV.

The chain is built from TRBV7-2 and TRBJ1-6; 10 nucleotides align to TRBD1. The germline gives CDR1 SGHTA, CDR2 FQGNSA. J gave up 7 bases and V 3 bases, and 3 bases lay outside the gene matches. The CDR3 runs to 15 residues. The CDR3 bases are TGTGCCAGCAGCTTGCTGGGACAGGGGAATTCACCCCTCCACTTT. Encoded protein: CASSLLGQGNSPLHF.

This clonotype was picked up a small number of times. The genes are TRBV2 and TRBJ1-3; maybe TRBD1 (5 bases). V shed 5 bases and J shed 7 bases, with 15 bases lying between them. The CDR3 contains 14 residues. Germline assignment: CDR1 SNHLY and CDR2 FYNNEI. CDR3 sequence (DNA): TGTGCCAGCAGTAGGGGACCTGACGGGAACACCATATATTTT. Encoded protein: CASSRGPDGNTIYF.